These 27 T cell receptor beta chains were sequenced from one sample in a study of T-cell reconstitution after alpha-beta-depleted transplantation in children (dated by TCRdb to the mid-2010s). The method behind the library was PCR. The sequencing machine was an Illumina HiSeq 2500. To normalize quantification of the TCRbeta repertoire, the TCR libraries were built with molecular barcoding that relied on unique molecular identifiers. TCRdb trimmed public reads at Q25 via fastp, called clones via MiXCR and kept in-frame beta chains. Rows with a matching CDR3 protein are joined into one entry that keeps the most common DNA and genes. The sample table holds hundreds of thousands of distinct CDR3 sequences, of which approximately 20% were seen once. 3% to 3.5% of the sample goes to the ten largest clones. The sequences come from PBMCs from the stem cell graft donor, collected from the stem cell graft. Receptor source: a human donor who donated a stem cell graft to a child with acute lymphoblastic leukemia.

This clonotype was seen a handful of times. V usage is TRBV5-1 and J usage is TRBJ2-7, with 7 bases identical to TRBD1. This CDR3 comprises 15 residues. From germline, CDR1 is SGHRS and CDR2 YFSETQ. The J segment lost 3 bases and the V segment lost 2 bases, leaving 8 bases of the junction unmatched. The CDR3 DNA is TGCGCCAGCAGCTTAATGGGACAGCCGGACTACGAGCAGTACTTC. Encoded protein: CASSLMGQPDYEQYF.

This clonotype has more than one count but fewer than ten. CDR3 loop: CASSQSLRGSGNTIYF. CDR3 nucleotides: TGTGCCAGCAGCCAATCGCTACGCGGCTCTGGAAACACCATATATTTT. The chain carries TRBV16 and TRBJ1-3; D unresolved. The V gene's germline CDR1 is KGHSY and CDR2 FQNENV. Trimming took 0 bases from V and 0 from J, leaving 9 bases between them. The CDR3 extends over 16 amino acids. Full variable domain (remainder filled in from reference TRBV16 and TRBJ1-3): GEEVAQTPKHLVRGEGQKAKLYCAPIKGHSYVFWYQQVLKNEFKFLISFQNENVFDETGMPKERFSAKCLPNSPCSLEIQATKLEDSAVYFCASSQSLRGSGNTIYFGEGSWLTVV.

The gene calls are TRBV5-5 and TRBJ2-7; D is perhaps TRBD1 (5 bases). The CDR3 has 14 residues. Germline CDR1 SGHKS, CDR2 YYEKEE (reference sequence). The V end lost 1 base, the J end lost 0 bases, and 8 bases lay between the germline ends. CDR3 DNA: TGTGCCAGCAGCTTGTTCCAGGGCTCCTACGAGCAGTACTTC. It codes for CASSLFQGSYEQYF.

The J gene is TRBJ2-3, the V gene TRBV11-2; D gene unclear. V shed 0 bases and J shed 9 bases, with 13 bases lying between them. In germline, CDR1 is SGHAT, CDR2 FQNNGV. This CDR3 spans 14 amino acids. The CDR3 DNA follows: TGTGCCAGCAGCTTAGAAAAGTGGGCTAGAACGCAGTATTTT. It codes for CASSLEKWARTQYF.

This clonotype was counted a few times. The chain combines TRBV19 with TRBJ1-3, with D possibly being TRBD1 (5 bases). CDR1 and CDR2 from the germline V gene are LNHDA and SQIVND (reference sequence). The CDR3 totals 13 residues. V was cut by 8 bases and J by 0 bases, with 8 bases left in between. The CDR3 loop reads CASRQLSGNTIYF. CDR3 DNA: TGTGCCAGTCGACAGCTCTCTGGAAACACCATATATTTT.

The chain couples TRBV6-5 to TRBJ2-3; D ambiguous. The V gene's germline CDR1 is MNHEY and CDR2 SVGAGI. There are 17 residues in the CDR3. V was shortened by 2 bases and J by 0 bases, with 15 bases between the two germline ends. The DNA of the CDR3 is TGTGCCAGCAGTTACGGCGCGGACGGAGTCAGCACAGATACGCAGTATTTT. As protein: CASSYGADGVSTDTQYF.

This clonotype was detected ten times or more. The rearrangement joins TRBV7-3 to TRBJ1-2; D is perhaps TRBD1 (5 bases). V dropped 6 bases and J dropped 2 bases, with 10 bases sitting between them. The CDR3 spans 13 residues. Germline V gene lookup returns CDR1 SGHTA and CDR2 FQGTGA. The CDR3 bases are TGTGCCAGCAGTTTCGAGGGGAACTATGGCTACACCTTC. It is translated as CASSFEGNYGYTF.

Only a few counts were recorded for this clonotype. The rearrangement joins TRBV7-9 to TRBJ2-7; 8 nucleotides align to TRBD2. CDR1 and CDR2 (germline): SEHNR, FQNEAQ (reference sequence). The CDR3 covers 16 residues. V lost 4 bases to trimming and J lost 2 bases; unmatched junction nucleotides: 10. In DNA, the CDR3 is TGTGCCAGCAGCTACAGTACCGGGACTAGTACCTACGAGCAGTACTTC. Translation gives CASSYSTGTSTYEQYF.

This clonotype was detected a few times. V usage is TRBV20-1 and J usage is TRBJ2-7; D might be TRBD1 or TRBD2, each matching 6 bases. Germline loops: CDR1 DFQATT, CDR2 SNEGSKA (reference sequence). The CDR3 has 11 residues. This chain's CDR3 is CSGGGTYEQYF. DNA for the CDR3: TGCAGCGGAGGGGGTACCTACGAGCAGTACTTC.

This clonotype has more than one count but fewer than ten. CDR3 region: CASSQWHGTQQFF. Here the CDR3 DNA reads TGCGCCAGCAGCCAGTGGCACGGGACCCAGCAGTTCTTC. This chain uses TRBV4-1 with TRBJ2-1; D possibly uses TRBD1 or TRBD2 (5 bases each). The germline CDR1 and CDR2 sequences are MGHRA and YSYEKL. V lost 3 bases, J lost 11 bases, and 14 bases lay in between. This CDR3 region has 13 residues.

The chain links TRBV15 to TRBJ2-1; 9 bases are a match to TRBD2. The CDR3 totals 14 residues. Germline-derived CDR1 and CDR2 are LNHNV and YYDKDF (reference sequence). V lost 6 bases to trimming and J lost 8 bases; unmatched junction nucleotides: 8. The CDR3 sequence is CATRVTSGLDEQFF. CDR3 nucleotide sequence: TGTGCCACCAGGGTGACTAGCGGTCTTGATGAGCAGTTCTTC.

The chain carries TRBV2 and TRBJ2-3; TRBD2 agrees at 11 bases. Looked up from germline, CDR1 is SNHLY and CDR2 is FYNNEI. V gave up 0 bases and J gave up 3 bases; unmatched junction bases: 2. This CDR3 region has 16 residues. CDR3 bases: TGTGCCAGCAGTGAAGCGATAGCGGGAGGGACAGATACGCAGTATTTT. Protein: CASSEAIAGGTDTQYF.

J is TRBJ2-3 and V is TRBV11-2, with 8 nucleotides matching TRBD2. Trimming removed 0 bases from V and 2 bases from J; junction bases left unmatched: 7. This CDR3 has 17 amino acids. The germline V gene has CDR1 SGHAT and CDR2 FQNNGV. In nucleotides, the CDR3 is TGTGCCAGCAGCTTAGATCTAAGAGCGGGAGCCACAGATACGCAGTATTTT. Its translation: CASSLDLRAGATDTQYF.

The chain recombines TRBV12-3 or TRBV12-4 with TRBJ2-7; D gene uncertain. The germline V and J ends were trimmed by 7 bases and 3 bases, with 13 bases remaining between them. The CDR3 is 13 amino acids. CDR3 loop: CASTLGSLYEQYF. The CDR3 DNA sequence: TGTGCCAGCACATTGGGGTCGCTCTACGAGCAGTACTTC.

This chain links TRBV21-1 with TRBJ1-1. TRBV21-1 is given as a pseudogene. The CDR3 has 14 residues. CDR3: CASSKNSDEKVAFF. CDR3 coding DNA: TGTGCCAGCAGCAAAAATTCAGACGAGAAGGTAGCTTTCTTT.

This chain joins TRBV20-1 and TRBJ1-1; D is possibly TRBD1 (6 bases). V was trimmed by 0 bases and J by 6 bases, leaving 14 bases between them. Germline CDR1 reads DFQATT; CDR2 reads SNEGSKA (reference sequence). This CDR3 spans 14 amino acids. The chain's CDR3 is CSARDKTAGAEAFF. CDR3 in DNA: TGCAGTGCTAGAGATAAAACAGCAGGGGCTGAAGCTTTCTTT.

This sequence joins TRBV9 and TRBJ2-4; D is uncertain. The germline CDR1 and CDR2 sequences are SGDLS and YYNGEE. CDR3 length: 13 amino acids. Trimming removed 4 bases at V and 4 bases at J, with 9 bases between. The chain's CDR3 is CASSPHGKNIQYF. The CDR3 region has the DNA TGTGCCAGCAGCCCCCACGGAAAAAACATTCAGTACTTC.

This clonotype was counted only a few times. One junction end disagrees with the germline gene, perhaps due to a read error. CDR3 sequence reads: CSARAGDSGELFF. The CDR3 nucleotides are TGCAGTGCGAGAGCGGGAGATTCCGGGGAGCTGTTTTTT. The genes are TRBV20-1 and TRBJ2-2; 8 bases line up with TRBD2. CDR1 and CDR2 from the germline V gene are DFQATT and SNEGSKA (reference sequence). The CDR3 length is 13 residues.

The CDR3 DNA is TGTGCCAGCAGTCCTGGACAGGGTAATAGGGGCTACACCTTC. It translates to CASSPGQGNRGYTF. The chain couples TRBV12-3 or TRBV12-4 to TRBJ1-2; 8 bases are shared with TRBD1. V lost 5 bases, J lost 8 bases, and 10 bases stayed unmatched. CDR3 length: 14 amino acids.

The V call is TRBV7-3, the J call TRBJ2-7; D not resolved. The CDR3 length is 13 residues. Per germline, CDR1 SGHTA and CDR2 FQGTGA. V was pared by 3 bases and J by 2 bases, with 8 bases between. CDR3 in amino acids: CASSFKGTYEQYF. CDR3 coding DNA: TGTGCCAGCAGCTTTAAGGGTACCTACGAGCAGTACTTC. The variable domain in full, with the rest retrieved from reference TRBV7-3 and TRBJ2-7, is GAGVSQTPSNKVTEKGKYVELRCDPISGHTALYWYRQSLGQGPEFLIYFQGTGAADDSGLPNDRFFAVRPEGSVSTLKIQRTERGDSAVYLCASSFKGTYEQYFGPGTRLTVT.

About this clonotype itself: At one of its ends the junction is not consistent with the germline gene, which may arise from a read error. This chain uses TRBV11-2 with TRBJ1-5; tentatively, D is TRBD1 (6 bases). Germline V lookup: CDR1 SGHAT, CDR2 FQNNGV. The CDR3 runs 15 residues. The CDR3 is CASGLGGSSNQPQHF. The DNA of the CDR3 is TGTGCCAGCGGCTTAGGGGGGTCCAGCAATCAGCCCCAGCATTTT.

The chain combines TRBV14 with TRBJ2-3; 8 bases line up with TRBD1. The CDR3 runs to 17 residues. In germline, CDR1 is SGHDN, CDR2 FVKESK. The trim removed 1 base at V and 1 base at J, leaving 7 bases unmatched. The CDR3 loop reads CASSQARPGQGTDTQYF. In DNA, the CDR3 is TGTGCCAGCAGCCAAGCTAGACCGGGACAGGGCACAGATACGCAGTATTTT.

This clonotype was observed a handful of times. The V and J genes are TRBV2 and TRBJ2-5, with TRBD2 matching over 7 bases. This CDR3 contains 17 residues. V lost 8 bases, J lost 5 bases, and 20 bases stayed unmatched. The germline V gene has CDR1 SNHLY and CDR2 FYNNEI. The CDR3 region is CASESSSGGSGGETQYF. The CDR3, as DNA: TGTGCCAGCGAGAGCTCTTCGGGCGGGAGTGGGGGGGAGACCCAGTACTTC. Variable domain in full (rest from reference TRBV2 and TRBJ2-5): EPEVTQTPSHQVTQMGQEVILRCVPISNHLYFYWYRQILGQKVEFLVSFYNNEISEKSEIFDDQFSVERPDGSNFTLKIRSTKLEDSAMYFCASESSSGGSGGETQYFGPGTRLLVL.

V and J are TRBV29-1 and TRBJ2-6; unclear D gene. V lost 4 bases and J 2 bases, leaving 15 bases between the germline ends. The CDR3 extends over 16 amino acids. Germline V lookup: CDR1 SQVTM, CDR2 ANQGSEA. Written as DNA, the CDR3 is TGCAGCGTTGGGTCAGTCCCGGTCGCTGGGGCCAACGTCCTGACTTTC. This encodes CSVGSVPVAGANVLTF.

This chain joins TRBV29-1 and TRBJ2-7; a weak D match, TRBD2 (6 bases). V was shortened by 3 bases and J by 2 bases, with 14 bases between the two germline ends. The CDR3 runs to 14 residues. The V gene's germline CDR1 is SQVTM and CDR2 ANQGSEA. CDR3 residues: CSVEWEASPYEQYF. The CDR3 DNA reads TGCAGCGTTGAGTGGGAGGCGTCTCCCTACGAGCAGTACTTC.

The chain joins TRBV6-1 to TRBJ2-7, with TRBD2 identical over 7 bases. Trimming at V came to 6 bases and at J to 6 bases, leaving 11 bases not matched to a gene. The CDR3 loop spans 14 amino acids. Germline CDR1 and CDR2: MNHNS and SASEGT. The CDR3 coding sequence is TGTGCCAGCAGAGTCGGGTTCCCGGGGGGCGAGCAGTACTTC. Translated: CASRVGFPGGEQYF.

The chain employs TRBV18 and TRBJ2-1; a weak D match, TRBD1 (5 bases). V lost 1 base, J lost 8 bases, and 15 bases lay in between. This CDR3 spans 15 amino acids. The germline V gene encodes CDR1 KGHSH and CDR2 LQKENI. CDR3 amino acids: CASSPHGAGADEQFF. The CDR3 region has the DNA TGTGCCAGCTCACCACATGGGGCCGGAGCCGATGAGCAGTTCTTC.